Listed here are 22 T cell receptor beta chains from one sample, sequenced in a study of control samples from healthy donors and cancer patients. Some clones are missing from TCRdb's copy, which holds only in-frame ones; the method was immunoSEQ multiplex PCR. The sample has roughly 83,000 clones, roughly four fifths seen once. Sample: blood. These TCRs come from a woman aged 60-75 years in good health.

The chain recombines TRBV5-1 with TRBJ2-3, with D uncertain. This CDR3 spans 16 amino acids. V shed 0 bases and J shed 2 bases, with 13 bases lying between them. In germline, CDR1 is SGHRS, CDR2 YFSETQ. The CDR3 region has the DNA TGCGCCAGCAGCTTGGGGGCCCTAGGGAACACAGATACGCAGTATTTT. Translating it yields CASSLGALGNTDTQYF.

This chain connects TRBV27 to TRBJ1-4; a weak D match, TRBD1 (6 bases). Germline lookup yields CDR1 MNHEY and CDR2 SMNVEV (reference sequence). The CDR3 runs to 13 residues. The CDR3 is CATRGPTGEKLFF. The CDR3 DNA sequence: TGTGCTACCCGGGGGCCGACGGGTGAAAAACTGTTTTTT.

V is TRBV19 and J is TRBJ1-3, with a weak D call TRBD1 (6 bases). V lost 5 bases and J 2 bases, leaving 13 bases between the germline ends. CDR3 size: 15 residues. Germline V gene sequence: CDR1 LNHDA, CDR2 SQIVND (reference sequence). CDR3 nucleotide sequence: TGTGCCAGTAGTCCAGGACAGACACCTGGAAACACCATATATTTT. Amino acids: CASSPGQTPGNTIYF.

On this clone: The junction departs from the called germline gene at one end, perhaps through a read error. The rearrangement links TRBV27 to TRBJ2-5; D ambiguous. The CDR3 loop spans 12 amino acids. The V gene's germline CDR1 is MNHEY and CDR2 SMNVEV (reference sequence). The CDR3 nucleotides are TGTGCCAGCGGTTTTACGGGAGAGACCCAGTACTTC. Encoded protein: CASGFTGETQYF.

The rearrangement joins TRBV27 to TRBJ2-7, with D tentatively TRBD1 (6 bases). V was cut by 5 bases and J by 1 base, with 15 bases left in between. This CDR3 comprises 15 residues. Germline values: CDR1 MNHEY, CDR2 SMNVEV (reference sequence). The CDR3 coding sequence is TGTGCCAGCAGTGCAGGGGCAGCAGGTTCCTACGAGCAGTACTTC. The encoded protein is CASSAGAAGSYEQYF.

V usage is TRBV11-2 and J usage is TRBJ2-2; weak D call: TRBD1 (6 bases). In germline, CDR1 is SGHAT, CDR2 FQNNGV. The CDR3 is 15 residues long. V lost 5 bases and J 7 bases, leaving 17 bases between the germline ends. The CDR3: CASSERGSTGGELFF. CDR3 sequence (DNA): TGTGCCAGCAGCGAGAGGGGGTCCACCGGCGGGGAGCTGTTTTTT.

CDR3 residues: CASSQPFAGAGELFF. The CDR3 nucleotides read TGTGCCAGCAGCCAGCCTTTTGCAGGGGCCGGGGAGCTGTTTTTT. The V and J genes are TRBV5-8 and TRBJ2-2; the D gene is possibly TRBD1 (6 bases). This CDR3 is 15 amino acids long. V was trimmed by 4 bases and J by 6 bases, leaving 16 bases between them. CDR1 is SGHTS, CDR2 YDEGEE, per germline.

CDR3 DNA sequence: TGTGCCAGTAGTATCCGGGACAGTACCTACGAGCAGTACTTC. It yields the protein CASSIRDSTYEQYF. This chain joins TRBV19 and TRBJ2-7, with 7 bases matching TRBD1. After removal of 3 bases from V and 2 bases from J, the junction contained 4 bases not matched to a gene. Germline CDR1 reads LNHDA; CDR2 reads SQIVND (reference sequence). The CDR3 is made up of 14 amino acids. The full variable domain, completed using reference TRBV19 and TRBJ2-7, is DGGITQSPKYLFRKEGQNVTLSCEQNLNHDAMYWYRQDPGQGLRLIYYSQIVNDFQKGDIAEGYSVSREKKESFPLTVTSAQKNPTAFYLCASSIRDSTYEQYFGPGTRLTVT.

Only one count was recorded for this clone. This sequence joins TRBV10-1 and TRBJ2-3; the match to TRBD2 covers 11 bases. V lost 10 bases and J lost 0; bases outside the gene matches: 6. Germline values: CDR1 WNHNN, CDR2 SYGVQD (reference sequence). This CDR3 has 15 residues. The CDR3 coding sequence is TGCGCCACCGCGACTAGCGGGGCTAGCACAGATACGCAGTATTTT. This encodes CATATSGASTDTQYF.

This sequence joins TRBV7-8 and TRBJ2-2; 12 bases are shared with TRBD2. V dropped 1 base and J dropped 6; count of bases not matched to a gene: 12. The CDR3 totals 19 residues. Germline V gene lookup returns CDR1 SGHVS and CDR2 FQNEAQ. The CDR3 sequence: CASSLDVPWTSGTAGELFF. The CDR3 DNA sequence: TGTGCCAGCAGCTTAGACGTCCCTTGGACTAGCGGGACGGCCGGGGAGCTGTTTTTT.

The chain has TRBV2 and TRBJ2-3; D is uncertain. In germline, CDR1 is SNHLY, CDR2 FYNNEI. Trimming shortened V by 3 bases and J by 8 bases, and 3 bases separated the two germline ends. The CDR3 length is 10 residues. The CDR3 spells CASSDFTQYF. CDR3 in DNA: TGTGCCAGCAGTGATTTTACGCAGTATTTT.

V is TRBV10-2 and J is TRBJ1-4, with TRBD1 matching 10 bases. Germline V CDR1 and CDR2: WSHSY, SAAADI. This CDR3 contains 17 residues. J gave up 3 bases and V 7 bases, and 11 bases lay outside the gene matches. CDR3 protein: CASTRDRGGSSNEKLFF. CDR3 in DNA: TGCGCCAGCACCCGGGACAGGGGAGGGTCGTCTAATGAAAAACTGTTTTTT.

The chain uses TRBV10-1 and TRBJ1-2; a possible D gene is TRBD1 (5 bases). V dropped 2 bases and J dropped 3 bases, with 7 bases sitting between them. CDR3 length equals 13 residues. The germline CDR1 and CDR2 sequences are WNHNN and SYGVQD (reference sequence). CDR3 bases: TGCGCCAGCAGTGAGGGGACCTACTATGGCTACACCTTC. Protein: CASSEGTYYGYTF.

The chain is built from TRBV11-2 and TRBJ2-3; no reliable D call. Per the germline V gene, CDR1 is SGHAT and CDR2 is FQNNGV. V lost 4 bases and J lost 3, with 5 bases in between. The CDR3 spans 12 residues. This CDR3 reads CASSSNTDTQYF. CDR3 nucleotide sequence: TGTGCCAGCAGCTCGAATACAGATACGCAGTATTTT. Full variable domain (outside the CDR3, taken from reference TRBV11-2 and TRBJ2-3): EAGVAQSPRYKIIEKRQSVAFWCNPISGHATLYWYQQILGQGPKLLIQFQNNGVVDDSQLPKDRFSAERLKGVDSTLKIQPAKLEDSAVYLCASSSNTDTQYFGPGTRLTVL.

This clone was found a few times. This chain links TRBV19 with TRBJ2-3; D possibly matches TRBD1 or TRBD2 (5 bases each). The CDR3 totals 15 residues. V was pared by 3 bases and J by 1 base, with 11 bases between. The germline V gene has CDR1 LNHDA and CDR2 SQIVND (reference sequence). The CDR3 sequence: CASSINRGGTDTQYF. The CDR3 DNA sequence: TGTGCCAGTAGTATTAACCGAGGGGGCACAGATACGCAGTATTTT.

The rearrangement links TRBV7-8 to TRBJ2-2; a weak D match, TRBD1 (5 bases). From germline, CDR1 is SGHVS and CDR2 FQNEAQ. Trimming took off 2 bases at V and 0 bases at J, with 19 bases between the two ends. The CDR3 is made up of 19 amino acids. CDR3 sequence reads: CASSLKPAGSYSNTGELFF. DNA of the CDR3: TGTGCCAGCAGCTTAAAGCCAGCAGGGTCCTATTCGAACACCGGGGAGCTGTTTTTT.

This CDR3 is CASSLKIGANVLTF. CDR3 nucleotides: TGTGCCAGCAGCCTCAAAATTGGGGCCAACGTCCTGACTTTC. The chain links TRBV5-8 to TRBJ2-6, with D unresolved. The CDR3 is 14 amino acids. Germline-derived CDR1 and CDR2 are SGHTS and YDEGEE. Trimming cost V 4 bases and J 3 bases, with 8 bases left between them.

The chain has TRBV14 and TRBJ1-3; D call uncertain. This CDR3 has 16 amino acids. Trimming stripped 0 bases from V and 0 bases from J, with 9 bases between. Germline-derived CDR1 and CDR2 are SGHDN and FVKESK. The CDR3 nucleotides read TGTGCCAGCAGCCAAGATCGGCAGCTCTCTGGAAACACCATATATTTT. This encodes CASSQDRQLSGNTIYF.

The rearrangement links TRBV2 to TRBJ2-5; D may be TRBD2 (6 bases). CDR1 is SNHLY and CDR2 is FYNNEI in the germline V gene. Trimming removed 7 bases at V and 4 bases at J, with 10 bases between. CDR3 size: 12 residues. As DNA, the CDR3 is TGTGCCAGCAATGGAGGGGTAGAGACCCAGTACTTC. It specifies CASNGGVETQYF.

This chain uses TRBV7-2 with TRBJ2-1, with no clear D. Germline lookup yields CDR1 SGHTA and CDR2 FQGNSA. V lost 1 base and J 4 bases, leaving 8 bases between the germline ends. The CDR3 spans 14 residues. The chain's CDR3 is CASSLEWGYNEQFF. Here the CDR3 DNA reads TGTGCCAGCAGCTTAGAGTGGGGTTACAATGAGCAGTTCTTC.

V is TRBV19 and J is TRBJ1-4, with TRBD1 matching 9 bases. V trimming: 5 bases; J trimming: 8 bases; junction bases outside the gene matches: 9. The CDR3 is 15 amino acids. The germline V gene has CDR1 LNHDA and CDR2 SQIVND (reference sequence). CDR3: CASSVSGTGKEKLFF. The CDR3 bases are TGTGCCAGTAGTGTAAGCGGGACAGGGAAAGAAAAACTGTTTTTT.

The chain couples TRBV27 to TRBJ2-7, with D perhaps TRBD1 (6 bases). CDR1 is MNHEY, CDR2 SMNVEV, per germline (reference sequence). This CDR3 spans 15 amino acids. Trimming stripped 4 bases from V and 2 bases from J, with 15 bases between. The CDR3 loop is CASSSPRDTTYEQYF. The CDR3 region has the DNA TGTGCCAGCAGTTCCCCCCGGGACACAACCTACGAGCAGTACTTC.